This T cell receptor beta chain was identified during a study of blood T cell repertoires in COVID-19 (dated by TCRdb to between 2020 and 2021). Regarding the research as a whole: Samples from collaborators originated in the United States, Italy and Spain and spanned both the acute and convalescent phases of COVID-19. The material from the prospective study consisted of cDNA or gDNA derived from T cells, B-cell-depleted T cells, or PBMCs. Nearly every sample came with metadata listing a de-identified subject ID, COVID-19 status, age in years and sex. Subjects who had been exposed to COVID-19, were actively infected with it, or had recovered from it provided the deeply sampled blood TCRbeta repertoires that made up the dataset. The repertoires were released in a freely available public database intended as a resource for research on the immune response to SARS-CoV-2. HLA class I and class II types, where available, came from metadata supplied by the sample provider rather than from assay-based typing. Samples came from the ongoing ImmuneRACE study (first 160 participants) plus 1,254 subjects from 6 global collaborators. The paper as a whole reports these results and caveats: How much clinical and demographic metadata was included differed by source and by participant, and the metadata was provided uncurated.

As to this clone: The antigen it recognizes is unknown. No qualities accompany the bases; no much larger clone lies one base away.

From the cysteine through the phenylalanine, the CDR3 covers 16 amino acids. Only the CDR3 DNA stays, 48 bases, in frame from base 1. V is cut by 0 bases and J by 7 bases, and the space between the germline ends is 14 bases. The germline V gene yields SGHRS for CDR1 and YFSETQ for CDR2. Participants in the prospective study were aged 18 to 89 years, lived in 20 to 25 United States geographic areas, and enrolled through a virtual design. Cohort assignment in the prospective study relied on participant-reported clinical history from a screening survey and a study questionnaire. Recovered participants in ImmuneRACE Cohort 3 were defined as having two consecutive negative NP/OP PCR tests, clearance from a healthcare professional, or resolution of symptoms. In the prospective study, whole blood, serum and a nasopharyngeal or oropharyngeal swab were collected from each participant by mobile phlebotomists. Over an approximately 2-month period, participants in the prospective study had the option of providing additional blood draws and questionnaires. Before DNA extraction, prospective study blood samples were shipped either frozen or at room temperature.

The immunoSEQ Assay, a bias-controlled multiplex PCR, was used to amplify TCRbeta CDR3 regions from genomic DNA. In the original analysis: Nucleated cell counts per sample were estimated from amplification of reference gene primers within the assay. To quantify the absolute abundance of each unique TCRbeta CDR3 rearrangement, sequence reads were collapsed and filtered. For each sample, productive Simpson clonality was calculated by taking the square root of Simpson's diversity index across productive rearrangements. TCRdb carries this immuneACCESS record with in-frame sequences only. Its versions omit some clonotypes, under half of them owing to an unresolved V gene in the studies checked, with the rest unexplained. That table is the source of V, J and clone size, and D and trimming were worked out from the DNA. The table for this sample lists a few hundred thousand clones; 87% of them were counted only once. The ten largest clones represent roughly a tenth of the sample.

The chain employs TRBV5-1 and TRBJ1-6; the D gene is possibly TRBD1, with 6 bases matching. This sequence originates from a woman in her forties or fifties who had recovered from COVID-19. The sample taken for sequencing was PBMCs or T cells enriched from blood (not recorded which). The DNA sequence is given as TGCGCCAGCAGCTTGGACCCTACAGGGCTCAATTCACCCCTCCACTTT. This is translated as CASSLDPTGLNSPLHF.